A selection of T cell receptor beta chains follows, all from one sample in a study of T cell responses to AZD1222 COVID-19 vaccine. Profiling relied on immunoSEQ multiplex PCR, and the TCRdb table lists in-frame clones only, not all of them. The repertoire holds roughly 50,000 clones, with approximately 80% as singletons. The sequencing here drew on peripheral blood, taken on day 0 of AZD1222 vaccination. The receptors shown here come from an adult in good health. Each CDR3 is given with its conserved first and last residue. D genes are given only for firm matches. Rows may omit the clone size; those that give it use once, few, many or a size class.

cdr3_length,clone_size,d_call,v_call,j_call,cdr3_aa,cdr3_nt
17,NA,TRBD1,TRBV7-9,TRBJ2-2,CASSLRSQGANTGELFF,TGTGCCAGCAGCTTAAGATCACAGGGGGCGAACACCGGGGAGCTGTTTTTT
17,NA,TRBD2,TRBV2,TRBJ2-1,CASSRTSGGARGDEQFF,TGTGCCAGCAGTCGGACTAGCGGGGGGGCCCGGGGAGACGAGCAGTTCTTC
16,NA,NA,TRBV4-1,TRBJ1-5,CASSQAAGWSNQPQHF,TGCGCCAGCAGCCAAGCAGCAGGGTGGAGCAATCAGCCCCAGCATTTT
13,NA,NA,TRBV2,TRBJ2-2,CASSEGRAGELFF,TGTGCCAGCAGTGAAGGGAGGGCCGGGGAGCTGTTTTTT
15,NA,NA,TRBV24-1,TRBJ2-1,CATSDGGPRGNEQFF,TGTGCCACCAGTGATGGGGGCCCGAGGGGAAATGAGCAGTTCTTC
15,NA,NA,TRBV5-1,TRBJ1-5,CASSLQGDSNQPQHF,TGCGCCAGCAGCCTACAGGGAGATAGCAATCAGCCCCAGCATTTT
15,medium-sized,TRBD1,TRBV6-4,TRBJ2-3,CASSTGTGGTDTQYF,TGTGCCAGCAGTACGGGGACAGGAGGCACAGATACGCAGTATTTT
14,NA,NA,TRBV5-1,TRBJ1-1,CASSLGGLNTEAFF,TGCGCCAGCAGCTTGGGGGGGTTGAACACTGAAGCTTTCTTT
14,few,NA,TRBV20-1,TRBJ1-2,CSASRGNRWDGYTF,TGCAGTGCTAGTCGTGGAAACCGTTGGGATGGCTACACCTTC
13,NA,NA,TRBV7-8,TRBJ2-1,CASSFGGGQEQFF,TGTGCCAGCAGCTTCGGAGGCGGACAGGAGCAGTTCTTC
15,NA,NA,TRBV7-2,TRBJ1-6,CASSLVRDGVSPLHF,TGTGCCAGCAGCTTAGTTAGGGACGGGGTTTCACCCCTCCACTTT
14,NA,TRBD1,TRBV28,TRBJ1-4,CASSKLGDSEKLFF,TGTGCCAGCAGCAAACTCGGGGACAGCGAAAAACTGTTTTTT
13,NA,NA,TRBV24-1,TRBJ2-2,CATSEDPDRELFF,TGTGCCACCAGTGAGGATCCCGACAGGGAGCTGTTTTTT
15,NA,NA,TRBV18,TRBJ2-7,CASSPEQGLSYEQYF,TGTGCCAGCTCACCGGAGCAGGGGTTGTCCTACGAGCAGTACTTC
15,NA,NA,TRBV5-8,TRBJ1-5,CASIPPQGFNQPQHF,TGTGCCAGCATCCCCCCGCAGGGCTTCAATCAGCCCCAGCATTTT
13,NA,TRBD2,TRBV28,TRBJ2-1,CASVLAGYNEQFF,TGTGCCAGCGTACTAGCGGGTTACAATGAGCAGTTCTTC
16,NA,TRBD1,TRBV5-1,TRBJ2-6,CASSPRTGAGANVLTF,TGCGCCAGCAGCCCCCGGACAGGGGCCGGGGCCAACGTCCTGACTTTC
13,NA,NA,TRBV2,TRBJ2-7,CASSNQGGYEQYF,TGTGCCAGCAGTAACCAAGGGGGATACGAGCAGTACTTC
15,NA,TRBD1,TRBV5-4,TRBJ2-1,CASSPGTGGYNEQFF,TGTGCCAGCAGCCCCGGGACAGGGGGATACAATGAGCAGTTCTTC
15,NA,NA,TRBV2,TRBJ1-1,CASSEETPMNTEAFF,TGTGCCAGCAGTGAAGAAACACCTATGAACACTGAAGCTTTCTTT
18,NA,NA,TRBV27,TRBJ2-6,CASSHGQGGGSGANVLTF,TGTGCCAGCAGCCACGGACAGGGCGGGGGAAGTGGGGCCAACGTCCTGACTTTC
13,NA,NA,TRBV6-5,TRBJ1-5,CASSYNSNQPQHF,TGTGCCAGCAGTTACAATAGCAATCAGCCCCAGCATTTT
13,once,NA,TRBV5-6,TRBJ2-7,CASSSDGYYEQYF,TGTGCCAGCAGCTCCGACGGTTACTACGAGCAGTACTTC
14,NA,TRBD1,TRBV10-3,TRBJ2-1,CAISEIDRDDEQFF,TGTGCCATCAGTGAGATAGACAGGGACGATGAGCAGTTCTTC
16,NA,TRBD2,TRBV4-2,TRBJ2-3,CASSRTSGGSTDTQYF,TGTGCCAGCAGCCGCACTAGCGGGGGGAGCACAGATACGCAGTATTTT
17,NA,TRBD2,TRBV7-6,TRBJ2-1,CASSQGSSGRYYNEQFF,TGTGCCAGCAGCCAGGGGAGTAGCGGGAGGTATTACAATGAGCAGTTCTTC
13,medium-sized,NA,TRBV2,TRBJ1-2,CASSERGWYGYTF,TGTGCCAGCAGTGAGCGTGGCTGGTATGGCTACACCTTC
15,NA,NA,TRBV9,TRBJ1-1,CASSVGALGYTEAFF,TGTGCCAGCAGCGTAGGAGCGCTAGGGTACACTGAAGCTTTCTTT
16,NA,NA,TRBV9,TRBJ1-2,CASTPTGGADPYGYTF,TGTGCCAGCACTCCTACTGGGGGGGCGGATCCCTATGGCTACACCTTC
17,few,TRBD1,TRBV24-1,TRBJ2-3,CATSDRPGTGNTDTQYF,TGTGCCACCAGTGATAGGCCCGGGACAGGGAATACAGATACGCAGTATTTT
14,NA,TRBD2,TRBV2,TRBJ2-7,CASPGGLAGDKQYF,TGTGCCAGCCCGGGAGGCCTAGCGGGAGATAAGCAGTACTTC
13,NA,NA,TRBV10-1,TRBJ2-3,CASSDFQADTQYF,TGCGCCAGCAGTGACTTCCAGGCAGATACGCAGTATTTT
13,NA,TRBD1,TRBV5-8,TRBJ1-2,CASSLETGIGYTF,TGTGCCAGCAGCCTAGAGACAGGGATTGGCTACACCTTC
13,NA,NA,TRBV11-2,TRBJ2-5,CASSLAHQETQYF,TGTGCCAGCAGCTTAGCACACCAAGAGACCCAGTACTTC
18,NA,NA,TRBV18,TRBJ2-1,CASSPPKERSGFRNEQFF,TGTGCCAGCTCACCACCCAAGGAGCGGTCTGGTTTTCGGAATGAGCAGTTCTTC
14,NA,TRBD1,TRBV7-9,TRBJ2-5,CASSVDRGQETQYF,TGTGCCAGCAGCGTAGACAGGGGTCAAGAGACCCAGTACTTC
13,NA,NA,TRBV2,TRBJ2-2,CASRGQNTGELFF,TGTGCCAGCAGGGGACAGAACACCGGGGAGCTGTTTTTT
12,NA,NA,TRBV19,TRBJ1-5,CASSIGAATQHF,TGTGCCAGTAGTATAGGAGCAGCTACCCAGCATTTT
14,NA,NA,TRBV6-5,TRBJ2-3,CASMAGSGSDTQYF,TGTGCCAGCATGGCCGGGAGCGGGTCAGATACGCAGTATTTT
14,NA,NA,TRBV4-2,TRBJ1-1,CASSQSVANTEAFF,TGTGCCAGCAGCCAATCGGTAGCGAACACTGAAGCTTTCTTT
15,once,TRBD1,TRBV3-1/TRBV3-2,TRBJ2-7,CASSTRDRGPGEQYF,TGTGCCAGCAGCACCAGGGACAGGGGGCCTGGCGAGCAGTACTTC
13,NA,NA,TRBV6-1,TRBJ1-5,CASSEFVNQPQHF,TGTGCCAGCAGTGAATTCGTGAATCAGCCCCAGCATTTT
14,few,TRBD1,TRBV5-1,TRBJ2-7,CASSLVQGAGEQYF,TGCGCCAGCAGCTTGGTACAGGGGGCTGGCGAGCAGTACTTC
16,NA,NA,TRBV6-1,TRBJ1-3,CASSEASVASGNTIYF,TGTGCCAGCAGTGAAGCGTCGGTCGCCTCTGGAAACACCATATATTTT
14,NA,TRBD1,TRBV6-5,TRBJ2-5,CASMHRGNQETQYF,TGTGCCAGCATGCACAGGGGAAACCAAGAGACCCAGTACTTC
14,NA,TRBD1,TRBV7-2,TRBJ2-3,CASSSARQGNTQYF,TGTGCCAGCAGCTCAGCTCGACAGGGAAACACGCAGTATTTT
14,NA,TRBD1,TRBV5-1,TRBJ1-2,CASSSLQGSWGYTF,TGCGCCAGCAGCTCGTTACAGGGGAGCTGGGGCTACACCTTC